This T cell receptor beta chain was identified in a study of CD8 T cells in Susac syndrome. Germline assignment: CDR1 LNHDA and CDR2 SQIVND (reference sequence). Trimming removed 2 bases at V and 5 bases at J, with 10 bases between. The CDR3 runs 14 residues. Reverse transcription of 0.5 to 1 ug RNA was performed with random hexamers. A single record per CDR3 protein comes from TCRdb applying MiXCR to the immunoSEQ multiplex PCR reads. The top ten hold approximately 0.2% of the sample, which has fewer than 350,000 distinct CDR3 sequences, about 89% seen once. The multiple sclerosis controls were treatment-naive patients affected by stable or active relapsing-remitting disease. CD8+ and CD4+ T cells were negatively isolated; TEMRA cells were FACS-enriched.

The sequence came from a human donor with multiple sclerosis. The chain is built from TRBV19 and TRBJ1-5, with a possible D match to TRBD1 (5 bases). What was sequenced was CD8+ T cells from PBMCs. In DNA form, the CDR3 reads TGTGCCAGTAGTATATCCCAGGGTTATCAGCCCCAGCATTTT. Protein: CASSISQGYQPQHF.